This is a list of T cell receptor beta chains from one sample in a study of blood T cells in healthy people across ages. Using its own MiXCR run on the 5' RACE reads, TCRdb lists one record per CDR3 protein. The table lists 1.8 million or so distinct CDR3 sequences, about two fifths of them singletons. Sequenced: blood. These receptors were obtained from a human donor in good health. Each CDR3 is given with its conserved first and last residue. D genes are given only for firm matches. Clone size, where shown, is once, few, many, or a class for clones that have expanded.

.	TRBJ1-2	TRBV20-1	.	TGCAGTGCCAAGCTTACAGGGTACTATGGCTACACCTTC	CSAKLTGYYGYTF
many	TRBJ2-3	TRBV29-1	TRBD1	TGCAGCGTTGTCGAGTGGACAGGGGACGCAGATACGCAGTATTTT	CSVVEWTGDADTQYF
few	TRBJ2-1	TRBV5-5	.	TGTGCCAGCAGCTTGGCAGCAATGGACACTGAGCAGTTCTTC	CASSLAAMDTEQFF
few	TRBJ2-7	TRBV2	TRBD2	TGTGCCAGCGGCAAACTTCGACTAGCGGATACCTACGAGCAGTACTTC	CASGKLRLADTYEQYF
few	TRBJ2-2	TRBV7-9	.	TGTGCCAGCAGCAGCCCGGATAGTGCGAACACCGGGGAGCTGTTTTTT	CASSSPDSANTGELFF
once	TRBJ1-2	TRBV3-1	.	TGTGCCAGCAGCCAAATAGAGGCAAACTATGGCTACACCTTC	CASSQIEANYGYTF
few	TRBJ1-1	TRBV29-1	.	TGCAGCGTGACAGGCCAGATACAGGGCACTGAAGCTTTCTTT	CSVTGQIQGTEAFF
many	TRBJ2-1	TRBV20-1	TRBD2	TGCAGTGCTAGAGGACGAGCGGGGGGCGTGCAGTTCTTC	CSARGRAGGVQFF
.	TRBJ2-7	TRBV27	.	TGTGCCAGCAGCCCTATAACATGGGGGGCCACCTACGAGCAGTACTTC	CASSPITWGATYEQYF
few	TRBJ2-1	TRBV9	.	TGTGCCAGCAGCGTCGCTAGCCTCCACAATGAGCAGTTCTTC	CASSVASLHNEQFF
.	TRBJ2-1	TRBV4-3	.	TGCGCCAGCAGCCTCCGGGCGGCCCCGCCCTCCCACAATGAGCAGTTCTTC	CASSLRAAPPSHNEQFF
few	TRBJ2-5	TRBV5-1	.	TGCGCCAGCAGCTTGGAAGGAGGGGGCGGACGTGAGACCCAGTACTTC	CASSLEGGGGRETQYF